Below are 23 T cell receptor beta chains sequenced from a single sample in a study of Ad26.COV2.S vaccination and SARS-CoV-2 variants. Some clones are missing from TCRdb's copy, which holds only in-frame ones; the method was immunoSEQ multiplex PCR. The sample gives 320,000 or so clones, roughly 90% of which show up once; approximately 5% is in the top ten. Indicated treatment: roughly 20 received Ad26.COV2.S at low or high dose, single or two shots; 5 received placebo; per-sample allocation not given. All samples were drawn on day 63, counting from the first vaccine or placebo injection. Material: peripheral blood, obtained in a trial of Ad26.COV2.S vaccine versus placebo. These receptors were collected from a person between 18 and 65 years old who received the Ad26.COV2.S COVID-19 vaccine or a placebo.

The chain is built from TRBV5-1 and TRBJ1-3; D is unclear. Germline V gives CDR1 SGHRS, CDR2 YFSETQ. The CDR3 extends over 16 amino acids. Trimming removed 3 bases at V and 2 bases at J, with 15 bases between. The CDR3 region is CASSSVGSTAGNTIYF. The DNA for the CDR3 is TGCGCCAGCAGCTCGGTGGGCAGCACGGCTGGAAACACCATATATTTT.

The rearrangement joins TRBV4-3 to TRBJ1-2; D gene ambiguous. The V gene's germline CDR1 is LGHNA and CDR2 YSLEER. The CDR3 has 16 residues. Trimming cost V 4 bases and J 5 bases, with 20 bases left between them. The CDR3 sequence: CASSPAFSPAKYGYTF. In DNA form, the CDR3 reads TGCGCCAGCAGCCCCGCCTTTTCCCCAGCCAAGTATGGCTACACCTTC.

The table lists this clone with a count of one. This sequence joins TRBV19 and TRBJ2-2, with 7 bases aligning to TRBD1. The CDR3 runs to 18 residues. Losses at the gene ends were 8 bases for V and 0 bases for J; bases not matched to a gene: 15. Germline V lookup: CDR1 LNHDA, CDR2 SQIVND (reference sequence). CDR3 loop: CASFRTGAGIANTGELFF. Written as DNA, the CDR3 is TGTGCCAGTTTCCGAACAGGGGCGGGCATTGCGAACACCGGGGAGCTGTTTTTT.

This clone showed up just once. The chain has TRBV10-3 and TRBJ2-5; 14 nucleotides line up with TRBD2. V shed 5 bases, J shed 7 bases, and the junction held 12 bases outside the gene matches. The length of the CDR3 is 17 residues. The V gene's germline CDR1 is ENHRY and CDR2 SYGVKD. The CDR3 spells CAISRPGTSGGQGTQYF. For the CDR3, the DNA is TGTGCCATCAGTCGCCCAGGGACTAGCGGGGGCCAGGGGACCCAGTACTTC.

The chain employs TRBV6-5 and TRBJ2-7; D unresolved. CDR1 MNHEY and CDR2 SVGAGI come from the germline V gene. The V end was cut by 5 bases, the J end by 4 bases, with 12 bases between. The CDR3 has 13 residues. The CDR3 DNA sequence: TGTGCCAGCAGTCTATCTTCTGGGTACGAGCAGTACTTC. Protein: CASSLSSGYEQYF.

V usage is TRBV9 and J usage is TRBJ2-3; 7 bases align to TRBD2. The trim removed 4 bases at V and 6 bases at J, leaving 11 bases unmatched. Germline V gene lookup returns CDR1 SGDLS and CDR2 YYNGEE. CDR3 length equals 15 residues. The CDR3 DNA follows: TGTGCCAGCAGCCCCGTGGGAGGGAGGGCGGATACGCAGTATTTT. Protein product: CASSPVGGRADTQYF.

This CDR3 is CASVRERSYNEQFF. CDR3 DNA: TGTGCCAGCGTCCGGGAGAGGTCCTACAATGAGCAGTTCTTC. The chain couples TRBV18 to TRBJ2-1; D might be TRBD2 (6 bases). V was pared by 8 bases and J by 1 base, with 12 bases between. The germline V gene has CDR1 KGHSH and CDR2 LQKENI. The CDR3 spans 14 residues.

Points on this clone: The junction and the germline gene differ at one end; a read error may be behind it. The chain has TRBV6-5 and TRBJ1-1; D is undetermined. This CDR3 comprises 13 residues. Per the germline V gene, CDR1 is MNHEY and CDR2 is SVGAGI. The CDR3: CASRDSGNSEAFF. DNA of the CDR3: TGTGCCAGCAGGGATTCGGGGAACAGTGAAGCTTTCTTT.

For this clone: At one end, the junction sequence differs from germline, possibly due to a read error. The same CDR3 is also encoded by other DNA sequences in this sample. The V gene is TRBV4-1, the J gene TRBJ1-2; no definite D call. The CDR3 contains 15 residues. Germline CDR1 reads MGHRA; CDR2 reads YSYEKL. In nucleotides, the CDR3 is TGCGCCAGTAGCCAAGAGAAGGGCCCTAACTATGGCTACACCTTC. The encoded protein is CASSQEKGPNYGYTF.

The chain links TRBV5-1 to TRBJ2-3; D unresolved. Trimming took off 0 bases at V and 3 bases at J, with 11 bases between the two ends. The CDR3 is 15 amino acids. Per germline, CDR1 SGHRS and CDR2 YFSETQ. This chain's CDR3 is CASSLVGGKTDTQYF. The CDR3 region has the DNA TGCGCCAGCAGCTTGGTCGGCGGCAAGACAGATACGCAGTATTTT.

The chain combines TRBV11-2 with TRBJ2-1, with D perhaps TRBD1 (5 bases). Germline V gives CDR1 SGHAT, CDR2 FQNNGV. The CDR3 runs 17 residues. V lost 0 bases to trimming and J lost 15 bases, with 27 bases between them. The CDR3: CASSLDLSTYDQGQGFF. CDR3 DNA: TGTGCCAGCAGCTTAGATCTTTCGACCTACGACCAGGGCCAGGGGTTCTTC.

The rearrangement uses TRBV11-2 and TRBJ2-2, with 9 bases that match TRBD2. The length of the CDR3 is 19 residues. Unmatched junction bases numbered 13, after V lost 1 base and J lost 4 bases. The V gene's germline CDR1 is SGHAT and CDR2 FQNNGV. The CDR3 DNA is TGTGCCAGCAGCTTAGGGCCTGGCGGGGGGGCCTCTAGCACCGGGGAGCTGTTTTTT. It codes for CASSLGPGGGASSTGELFF.

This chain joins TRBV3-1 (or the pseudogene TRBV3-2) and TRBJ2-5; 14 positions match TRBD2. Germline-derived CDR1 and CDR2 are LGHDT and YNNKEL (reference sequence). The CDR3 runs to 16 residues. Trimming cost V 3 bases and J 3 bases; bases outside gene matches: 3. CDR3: CASSQPGLAGEETQYF. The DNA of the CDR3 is TGTGCCAGCAGCCAGCCGGGACTAGCGGGAGAAGAGACCCAGTACTTC.

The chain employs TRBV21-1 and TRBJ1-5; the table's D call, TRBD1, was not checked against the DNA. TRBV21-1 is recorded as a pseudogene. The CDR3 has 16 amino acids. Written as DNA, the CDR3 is TGTGCCAGCAGCAAATTGGAAGATTCAGGGGAAAGGCCCCAGCATTTT. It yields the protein CASSKLEDSGERPQHF.

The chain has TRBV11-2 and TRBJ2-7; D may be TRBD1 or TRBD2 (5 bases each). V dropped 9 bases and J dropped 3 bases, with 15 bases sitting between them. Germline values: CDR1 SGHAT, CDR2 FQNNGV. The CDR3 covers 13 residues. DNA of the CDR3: TGTGCCAGGGGGGTTGGCAGGGACTACGAGCAGTACTTC. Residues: CARGVGRDYEQYF.

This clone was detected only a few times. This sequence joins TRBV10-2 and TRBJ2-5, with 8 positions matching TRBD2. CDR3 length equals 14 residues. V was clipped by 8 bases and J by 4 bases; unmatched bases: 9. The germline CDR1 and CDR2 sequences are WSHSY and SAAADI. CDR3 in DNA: TGCGCCAGCGGCCTCGTGGGACTAGGAGAGACCCAGTACTTC. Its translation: CASGLVGLGETQYF.

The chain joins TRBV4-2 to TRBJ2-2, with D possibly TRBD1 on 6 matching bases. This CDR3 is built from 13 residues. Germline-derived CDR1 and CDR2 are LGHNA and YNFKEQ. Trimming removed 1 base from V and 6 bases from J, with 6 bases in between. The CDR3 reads CASSQAGAGELFF. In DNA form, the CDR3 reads TGTGCCAGCAGCCAAGCAGGGGCCGGGGAGCTGTTTTTT.

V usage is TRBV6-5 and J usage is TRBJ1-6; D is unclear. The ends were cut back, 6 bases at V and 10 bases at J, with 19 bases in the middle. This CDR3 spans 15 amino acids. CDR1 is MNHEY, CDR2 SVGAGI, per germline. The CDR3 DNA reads TGTGCCAGCAGACCTCCAGCAGGCCGTGGGTCACCCCTCCACTTT. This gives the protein CASRPPAGRGSPLHF.

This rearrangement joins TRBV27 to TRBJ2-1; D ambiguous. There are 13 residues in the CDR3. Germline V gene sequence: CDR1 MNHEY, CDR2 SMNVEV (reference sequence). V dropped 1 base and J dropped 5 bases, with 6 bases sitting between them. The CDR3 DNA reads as TGTGCCAGCAGTTTATTGACGGACAATGAGCAGTTCTTC. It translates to CASSLLTDNEQFF.

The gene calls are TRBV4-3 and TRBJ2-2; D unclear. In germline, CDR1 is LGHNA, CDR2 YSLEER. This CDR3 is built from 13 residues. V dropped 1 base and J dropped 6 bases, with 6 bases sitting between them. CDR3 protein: CASSQARAGELFF. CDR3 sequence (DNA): TGCGCCAGCAGCCAAGCAAGGGCCGGGGAGCTGTTTTTT.

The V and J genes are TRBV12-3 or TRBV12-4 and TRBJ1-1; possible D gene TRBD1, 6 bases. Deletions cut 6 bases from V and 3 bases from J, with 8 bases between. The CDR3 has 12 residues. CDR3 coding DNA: TGTGCCAGCAGAGGGGGTGACACTGAAGCTTTCTTT. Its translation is CASRGGDTEAFF.

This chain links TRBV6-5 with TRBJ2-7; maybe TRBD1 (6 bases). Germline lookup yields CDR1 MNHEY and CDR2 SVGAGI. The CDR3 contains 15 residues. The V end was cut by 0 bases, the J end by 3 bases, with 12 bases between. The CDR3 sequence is CASSYSGTPVYEQYF. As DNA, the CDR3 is TGTGCCAGCAGTTACTCCGGGACACCCGTCTACGAGCAGTACTTC.

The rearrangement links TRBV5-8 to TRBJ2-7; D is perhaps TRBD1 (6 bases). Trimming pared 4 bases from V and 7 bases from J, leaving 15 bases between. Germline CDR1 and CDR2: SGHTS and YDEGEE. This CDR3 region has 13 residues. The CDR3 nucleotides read TGTGCCAGCAGCATTCGACAGGTTATGGAGCAGTACTTC. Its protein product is CASSIRQVMEQYF.